This T cell receptor beta chain was sequenced during a study of T cell repertoires in cytomegalovirus infection. Study as a whole: Indications came from public TCR beta signatures; they pointed to CMV infection and to a matching HLA type.

From the reads, TCRdb called clonotypes with MiXCR, one entry per CDR3 protein. The sample yields a few hundred thousand distinct CDR3 sequences, about a quarter seen once. Study findings and constraints: Adding up the frequency of public TCR beta families identified people who carried CMV plus the relevant HLA. Across the ex vivo response, the dominant clonotypes were HLA-C-restricted CMV-specific TCR beta clonotypes.

Germline-derived CDR1 and CDR2 are SGHKS and YYEKEE (reference sequence). V lost 2 bases to trimming and J lost 2 bases, with 9 bases between them. This CDR3 contains 14 residues. This clonotype was counted between two and nine times. The antigen remains undetermined. The chain recombines TRBV5-5 with TRBJ2-3; no reliable D call. Sequenced: PBMCs. The receptor comes from a human donor in good health (CMV status not recorded). Some clones in this sample may be carry-over from other donors' samples. Written as DNA, the CDR3 is TGTGCCAGCAGCTTAACGTGGGTCACAGATACGCAGTATTTT. It specifies CASSLTWVTDTQYF.